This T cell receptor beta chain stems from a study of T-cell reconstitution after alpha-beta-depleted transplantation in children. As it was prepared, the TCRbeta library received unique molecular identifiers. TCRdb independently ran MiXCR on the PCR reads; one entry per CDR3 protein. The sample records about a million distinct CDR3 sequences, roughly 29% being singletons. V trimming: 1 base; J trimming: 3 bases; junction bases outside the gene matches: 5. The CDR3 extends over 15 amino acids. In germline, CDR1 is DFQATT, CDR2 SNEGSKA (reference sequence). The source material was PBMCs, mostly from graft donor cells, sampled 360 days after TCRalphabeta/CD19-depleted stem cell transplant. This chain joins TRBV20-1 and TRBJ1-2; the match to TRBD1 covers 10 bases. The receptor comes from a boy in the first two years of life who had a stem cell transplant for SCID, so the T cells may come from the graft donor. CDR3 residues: CSARAGDRGYYGYTF. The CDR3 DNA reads TGCAGTGCTAGAGCTGGGGACAGGGGATACTATGGCTACACCTTC.